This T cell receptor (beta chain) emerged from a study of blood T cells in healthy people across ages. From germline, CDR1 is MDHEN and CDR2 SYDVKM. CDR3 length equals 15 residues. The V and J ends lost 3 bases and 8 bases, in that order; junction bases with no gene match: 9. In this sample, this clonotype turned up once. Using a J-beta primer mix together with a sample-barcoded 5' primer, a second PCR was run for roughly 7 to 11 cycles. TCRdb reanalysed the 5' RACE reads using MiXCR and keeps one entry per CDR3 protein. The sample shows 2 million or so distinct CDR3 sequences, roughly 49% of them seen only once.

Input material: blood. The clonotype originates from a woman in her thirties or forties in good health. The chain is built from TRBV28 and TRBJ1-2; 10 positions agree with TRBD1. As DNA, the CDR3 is TGTGCCAGCAGTTTTAGGGGGACAGGGGCTCGAGGCTACACCTTC. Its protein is CASSFRGTGARGYTF.